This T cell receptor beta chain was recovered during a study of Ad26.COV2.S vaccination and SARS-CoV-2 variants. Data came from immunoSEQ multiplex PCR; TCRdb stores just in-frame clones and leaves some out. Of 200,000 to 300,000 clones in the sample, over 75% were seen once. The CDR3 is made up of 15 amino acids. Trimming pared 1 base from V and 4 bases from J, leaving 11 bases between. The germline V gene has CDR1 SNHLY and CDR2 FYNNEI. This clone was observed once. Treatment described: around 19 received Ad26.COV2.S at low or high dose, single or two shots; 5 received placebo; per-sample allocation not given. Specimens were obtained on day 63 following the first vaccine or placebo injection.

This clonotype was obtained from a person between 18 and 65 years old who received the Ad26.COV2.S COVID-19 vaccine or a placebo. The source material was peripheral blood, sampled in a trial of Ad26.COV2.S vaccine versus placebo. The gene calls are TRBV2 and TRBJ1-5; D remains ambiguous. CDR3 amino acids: CASSEGYQGNQPQHF. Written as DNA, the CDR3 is TGTGCCAGCAGTGAAGGGTACCAAGGGAATCAGCCCCAGCATTTT.